The 12 T cell receptor beta chains listed next were all sequenced from one sample in a study of regulatory T cells in long-lasting Graves disease. Indicated time point: newly diagnosed GD, antithyroid drugs for less than 3 months. The TCR library was prepared using RNA isolated from PBMCs. To make TCR beta libraries, researchers used iRepertoire HTBI primers and Arm-PCR of CDR3 regions. TCRdb processed the multiplex PCR reads anew with MiXCR; each CDR3 protein has one entry. Seen here are about 620,000 distinct CDR3 sequences, roughly 16% observed once, and the top ten hold around 18%. The same data also contributed to another study, on T cells in Graves' hyperthyroidism and ophthalmopathy.

The source was peripheral blood mononuclear cells (PBMCs), collected at new diagnosis, from a patient treated with antithyroid drugs. These receptors all stem from a woman aged 25 to 45 with Graves disease.

This clonotype occurred many times. The rearrangement uses TRBV12-3 or TRBV12-4 and TRBJ2-5, with D maybe TRBD1 (6 bases). Trimming cost V 5 bases and J 7 bases, with 20 bases left between them. This CDR3 is built from 15 residues. In nucleotides, the CDR3 is TGTGCCAGCAGTCCGGGACAAGGCCTTCGTGGGACCCAGTACTTC. It specifies CASSPGQGLRGTQYF.

The chain is built from TRBV28 and TRBJ1-5; D may be TRBD1 (5 bases). This CDR3 has 15 amino acids. From germline, CDR1 is MDHEN and CDR2 SYDVKM. Trimming removed 6 bases from V and 0 bases from J, with 12 bases in between. The DNA for the CDR3 is TGTGCCAGCAGCAGTGACAGTCATAGCAATCAGCCCCAGCATTTT. It is translated as CASSSDSHSNQPQHF.

This clonotype was found many times. The chain carries TRBV20-1 and TRBJ1-5; tentatively, D is TRBD1 (6 bases). The germline V gene encodes CDR1 DFQATT and CDR2 SNEGSKA (reference sequence). CDR3 length: 13 amino acids. V was trimmed by 6 bases and J by 2 bases, leaving 11 bases between them. CDR3: CSAGGRGNQPQHF. The CDR3 DNA sequence: TGCAGTGCAGGGGGAAGGGGCAATCAGCCCCAGCATTTT.

This clonotype has ten or more counts. The chain uses TRBV2 and TRBJ1-2; no reliable D call. The germline V gene encodes CDR1 SNHLY and CDR2 FYNNEI. The CDR3 totals 15 residues. Trimming cost V 1 base and J 0 bases, with 9 bases left between them. The DNA for the CDR3 is TGTGCCAGCAGTGAAGAAAAAGGGCCTAACTATGGCTACACCTTC. Its protein is CASSEEKGPNYGYTF.

The chain joins TRBV5-1 to TRBJ2-5; 8 nucleotides line up with TRBD2. The CDR3 is made up of 15 amino acids. Germline CDR1 reads SGHRS; CDR2 reads YFSETQ. V shed 5 bases and J 1 base; nucleotides not matched to a gene: 7. The CDR3 DNA sequence: TGCGCCAGCAGGGGACTAGGGGGGATCCAAGAGACCCAGTACTTC. Amino acid sequence: CASRGLGGIQETQYF.

This clonotype was picked up a small number of times. This chain joins TRBV7-9 and TRBJ1-4; D possibly corresponds to TRBD1 (5 bases). CDR3 length: 15 amino acids. Germline values: CDR1 SEHNR, CDR2 FQNEAQ (reference sequence). V was shortened by 2 bases and J by 4 bases, with 11 bases between the two germline ends. CDR3 amino acids: CASSLSPGLNEKLFF. In nucleotides, the CDR3 is TGTGCCAGCAGCTTATCTCCGGGACTTAATGAAAAACTGTTTTTT.

This clonotype was seen ten or more times. V usage is TRBV12-3 or TRBV12-4 and J usage is TRBJ1-5; 9 positions agree with TRBD1. V trimming: 0 bases; J trimming: 4 bases; junction bases outside the gene matches: 4. The CDR3 totals 16 residues. The CDR3 reads CASSLAGQGHNQPQHF. CDR3 DNA: TGTGCCAGCAGTTTAGCGGGACAGGGTCATAATCAGCCCCAGCATTTT.

The chain recombines TRBV18 with TRBJ2-7; perhaps TRBD1 as D (5 bases). V was clipped by 2 bases and J by 7 bases, with 9 bases between them. The CDR3 is made up of 12 amino acids. Germline assignment: CDR1 KGHSH and CDR2 LQKENI. The CDR3 DNA is TGTGCCAGCTCACCAACGACAGAAGAGCAGTACTTC. Translated: CASSPTTEEQYF.

The chain combines TRBV3-1 with TRBJ1-1; D remains ambiguous. CDR3 length: 14 amino acids. V lost 3 bases and J 4 bases, leaving 12 bases between the germline ends. The germline gives CDR1 LGHDT, CDR2 YNNKEL (reference sequence). The CDR3 here is CASSQRAFRTEAFF. The CDR3 nucleotides are TGTGCCAGCAGCCAGCGGGCCTTCCGCACTGAAGCTTTCTTT.

The chain carries TRBV30 and TRBJ1-1, with D unresolved. The length of the CDR3 is 14 residues. V lost 3 bases and J lost 0, with 11 bases in between. Per the germline V gene, CDR1 is GTSNPN and CDR2 is SVGIG (reference sequence). CDR3 in amino acids: CAWRERWLNTEAFF. CDR3 sequence (DNA): TGTGCCTGGAGAGAAAGGTGGCTGAACACTGAAGCTTTCTTT.

This clonotype has just a few counts. The chain is built from TRBV6-9 and TRBJ2-2, with a possible D match to TRBD1 (5 bases). The CDR3 has 15 amino acids. Germline CDR1 MNHGY, CDR2 SVAAGI. V dropped 3 bases and J dropped 3 bases, with 11 bases sitting between them. Written as DNA, the CDR3 is TGTGCCAGCAGTTACGAAGGGGCGGACACCGGGGAGCTGTTTTTT. Its protein product is CASSYEGADTGELFF.

V is TRBV2 and J is TRBJ1-6, with D tentatively TRBD1 (5 bases). With 3 bases removed from V and 6 bases from J, the gap between germline ends came to 9 bases. Germline-derived CDR1 and CDR2 are SNHLY and FYNNEI. CDR3 length: 14 amino acids. CDR3 region: CASSDGTANSPLHF. CDR3 in DNA: TGTGCCAGCAGTGACGGGACGGCTAATTCACCCCTCCACTTT.